This T cell receptor beta chain is drawn from a study of T cells in Graves' hyperthyroidism and ophthalmopathy. V lost 0 bases and J lost 12; bases outside the gene matches: 11. CDR3 length equals 15 residues. The germline V gene encodes CDR1 DFQATT and CDR2 SNEGSKA (reference sequence). This clonotype showed up just a few times. RNA transcripts provided the source from which TCR beta CDR3 regions were amplified. The HTBI primer set drove a first-round RT-PCR of the TCR CDR3. TCRdb analysed the multiplex PCR reads with MiXCR anew, one entry per CDR3 protein. The table has about 330,000 distinct CDR3 sequences, around 13% seen once; the top ten hold approximately 35%.

Sequenced: blood. This rearrangement joins TRBV20-1 to TRBJ2-5; TRBD1 matches at 12 bases. The clonotype originates from a woman in her thirties or forties with Graves' ophthalmopathy. The CDR3 region is CSARDPGQGAKGEYF. DNA for the CDR3: TGCAGTGCTAGAGATCCGGGACAGGGGGCGAAAGGGGAGTACTTC.